This T cell receptor (beta chain) was profiled in a study of T cells after yellow fever vaccination. MiXCR was run by TCRdb on the 5' RACE reads, yielding one entry per CDR3 protein. The sample holds about 400,000 distinct CDR3 sequences, under 7.5% seen once. V lost 5 bases and J 4 bases, leaving 18 bases between the germline ends. There are 14 residues in the CDR3. Per germline, CDR1 DFQATT and CDR2 SNEGSKA (reference sequence). V usage is TRBV20-1 and J usage is TRBJ2-7; TRBD1 is a possible D gene (6 bases). The sequenced sample was PBMCs, obtained 5 days after the yellow fever booster vaccination. This TCR was sampled from a man aged 30-40 years who received the YFV17D yellow fever vaccine. CDR3 in amino acids: CSAGGGEGEYEQYF. As DNA, the CDR3 is TGCAGTGCTGGGGGCGGAGAGGGGGAATACGAGCAGTACTTC.